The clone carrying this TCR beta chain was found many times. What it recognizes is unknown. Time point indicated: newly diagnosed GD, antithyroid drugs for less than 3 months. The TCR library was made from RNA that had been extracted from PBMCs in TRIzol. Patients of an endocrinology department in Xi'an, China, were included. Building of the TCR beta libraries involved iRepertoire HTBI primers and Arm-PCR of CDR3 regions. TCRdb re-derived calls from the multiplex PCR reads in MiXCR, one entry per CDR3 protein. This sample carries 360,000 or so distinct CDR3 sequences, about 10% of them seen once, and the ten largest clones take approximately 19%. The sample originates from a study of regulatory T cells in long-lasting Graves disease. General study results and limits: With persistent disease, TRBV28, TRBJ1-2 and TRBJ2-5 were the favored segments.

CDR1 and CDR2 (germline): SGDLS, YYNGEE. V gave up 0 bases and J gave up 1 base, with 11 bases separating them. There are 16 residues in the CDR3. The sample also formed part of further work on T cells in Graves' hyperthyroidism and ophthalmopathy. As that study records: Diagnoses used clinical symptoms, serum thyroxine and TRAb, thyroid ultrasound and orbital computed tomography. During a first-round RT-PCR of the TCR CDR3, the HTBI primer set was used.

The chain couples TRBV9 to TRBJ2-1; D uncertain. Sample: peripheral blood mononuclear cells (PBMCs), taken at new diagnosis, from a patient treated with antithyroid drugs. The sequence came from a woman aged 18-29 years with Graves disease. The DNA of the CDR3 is TGTGCCAGCAGCGTAGAGGGCGGTCGGTCCTACAATGAGCAGTTCTTC. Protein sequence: CASSVEGGRSYNEQFF.